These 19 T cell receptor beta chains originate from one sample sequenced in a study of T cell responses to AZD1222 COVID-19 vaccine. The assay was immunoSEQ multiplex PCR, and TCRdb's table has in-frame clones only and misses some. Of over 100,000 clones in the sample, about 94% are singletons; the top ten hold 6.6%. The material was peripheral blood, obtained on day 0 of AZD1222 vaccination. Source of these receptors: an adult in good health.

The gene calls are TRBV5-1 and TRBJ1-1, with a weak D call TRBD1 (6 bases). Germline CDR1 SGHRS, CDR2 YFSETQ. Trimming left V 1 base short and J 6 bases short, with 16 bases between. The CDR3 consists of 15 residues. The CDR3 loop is CASSLIGGDYPEAFF. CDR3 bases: TGCGCCAGCAGCTTGATCGGGGGCGATTACCCTGAAGCTTTCTTT.

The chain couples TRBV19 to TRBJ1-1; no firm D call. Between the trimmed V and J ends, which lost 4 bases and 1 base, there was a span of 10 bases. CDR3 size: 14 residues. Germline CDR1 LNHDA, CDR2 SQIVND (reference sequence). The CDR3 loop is CASSTRPTNTEAFF. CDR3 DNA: TGTGCCAGTAGTACCCGCCCCACGAACACTGAAGCTTTCTTT. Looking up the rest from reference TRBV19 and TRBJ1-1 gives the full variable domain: DGGITQSPKYLFRKEGQNVTLSCEQNLNHDAMYWYRQDPGQGLRLIYYSQIVNDFQKGDIAEGYSVSREKKESFPLTVTSAQKNPTAFYLCASSTRPTNTEAFFGQGTRLTVV.

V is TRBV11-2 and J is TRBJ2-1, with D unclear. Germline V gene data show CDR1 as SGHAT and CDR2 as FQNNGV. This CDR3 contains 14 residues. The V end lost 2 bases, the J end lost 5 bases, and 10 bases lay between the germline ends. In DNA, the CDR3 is TGTGCCAGCAGCTTATTCTCTCGAGACAATGAGCAGTTCTTC. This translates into CASSLFSRDNEQFF.

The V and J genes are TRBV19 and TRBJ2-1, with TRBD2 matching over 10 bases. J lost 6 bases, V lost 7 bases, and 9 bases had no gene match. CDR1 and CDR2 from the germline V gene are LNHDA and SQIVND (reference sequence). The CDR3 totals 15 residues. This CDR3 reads CASTLGLAGANEQFF. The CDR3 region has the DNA TGTGCCAGTACCCTGGGGCTAGCGGGAGCCAATGAGCAGTTCTTC.

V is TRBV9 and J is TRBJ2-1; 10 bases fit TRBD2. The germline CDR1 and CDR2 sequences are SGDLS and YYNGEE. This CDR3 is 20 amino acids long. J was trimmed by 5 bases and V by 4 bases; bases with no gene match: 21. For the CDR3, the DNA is TGTGCCAGCAGCCTCTACCGGGACATTAAGCGGGAGGGCTTGGACAATGAGCAGTTCTTC. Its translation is CASSLYRDIKREGLDNEQFF.

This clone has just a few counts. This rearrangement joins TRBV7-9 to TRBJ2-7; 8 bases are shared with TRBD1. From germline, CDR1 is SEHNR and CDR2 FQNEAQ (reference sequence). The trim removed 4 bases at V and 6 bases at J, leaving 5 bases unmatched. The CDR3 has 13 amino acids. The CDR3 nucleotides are TGTGCCAGCAGCTACGGACAGGGTATCGAGCAGTACTTC. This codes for CASSYGQGIEQYF.

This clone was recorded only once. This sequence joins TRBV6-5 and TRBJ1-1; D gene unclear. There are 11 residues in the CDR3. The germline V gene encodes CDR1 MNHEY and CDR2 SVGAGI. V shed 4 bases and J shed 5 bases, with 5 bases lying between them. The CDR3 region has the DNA TGTGCCAGCAGTTTAGGAACTGAAGCTTTCTTT. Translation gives CASSLGTEAFF.

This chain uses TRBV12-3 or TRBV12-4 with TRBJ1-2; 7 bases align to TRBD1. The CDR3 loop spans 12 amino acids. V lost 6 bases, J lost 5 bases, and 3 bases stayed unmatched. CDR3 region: CASRLQGYGYTF. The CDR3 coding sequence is TGTGCCAGCAGGCTACAGGGGTATGGCTACACCTTC.

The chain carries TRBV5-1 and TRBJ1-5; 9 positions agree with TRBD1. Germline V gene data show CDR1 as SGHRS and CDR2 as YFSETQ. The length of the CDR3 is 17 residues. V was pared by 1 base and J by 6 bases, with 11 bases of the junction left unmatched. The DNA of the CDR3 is TGCGCCAGCAGCTTGATTCCGGACAGGGGATTGGGTCAGCCCCAGCATTTT. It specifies CASSLIPDRGLGQPQHF. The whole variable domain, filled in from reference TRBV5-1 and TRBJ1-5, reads KAGVTQTPRYLIKTRGQQVTLSCSPISGHRSVSWYQQTPGQGLQFLFEYFSETQRNKGNFPGRFSGRQFSNSRSEMNVSTLELGDSALYLCASSLIPDRGLGQPQHFGDGTRLSIL.

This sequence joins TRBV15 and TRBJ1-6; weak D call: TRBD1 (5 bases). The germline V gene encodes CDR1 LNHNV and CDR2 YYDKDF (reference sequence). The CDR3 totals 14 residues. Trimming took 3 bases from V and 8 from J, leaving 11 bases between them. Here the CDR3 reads CATSRGLGDSPLHF. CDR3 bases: TGTGCCACCAGCAGGGGGCTGGGAGATTCACCCCTCCACTTT.

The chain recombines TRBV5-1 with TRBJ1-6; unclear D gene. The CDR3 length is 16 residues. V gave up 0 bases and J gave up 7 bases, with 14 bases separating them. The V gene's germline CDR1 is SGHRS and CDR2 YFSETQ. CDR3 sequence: CASSLGSGPVNSPLHF. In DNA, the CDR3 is TGCGCCAGCAGCTTGGGGTCGGGCCCCGTCAATTCACCCCTCCACTTT.

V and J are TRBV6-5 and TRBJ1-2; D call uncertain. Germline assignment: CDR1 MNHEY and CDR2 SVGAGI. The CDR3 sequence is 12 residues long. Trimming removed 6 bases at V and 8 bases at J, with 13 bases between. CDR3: CASSPEGGGYTF. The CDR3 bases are TGTGCCAGCAGCCCGGAGGGAGGAGGCTACACCTTC.

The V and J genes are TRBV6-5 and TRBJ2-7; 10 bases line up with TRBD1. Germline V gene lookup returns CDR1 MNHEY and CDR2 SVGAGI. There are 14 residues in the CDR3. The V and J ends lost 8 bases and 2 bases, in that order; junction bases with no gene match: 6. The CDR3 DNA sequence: TGTGCCAGCGGCCGGGACAGGGGCGCCTACGAGCAGTACTTC. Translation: CASGRDRGAYEQYF.

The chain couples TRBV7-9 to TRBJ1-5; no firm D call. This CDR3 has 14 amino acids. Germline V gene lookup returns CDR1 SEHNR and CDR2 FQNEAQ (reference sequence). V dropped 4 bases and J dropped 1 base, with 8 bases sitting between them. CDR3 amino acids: CASSSAPSNQPQHF. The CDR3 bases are TGTGCCAGCAGCTCCGCCCCGAGCAATCAGCCCCAGCATTTT.

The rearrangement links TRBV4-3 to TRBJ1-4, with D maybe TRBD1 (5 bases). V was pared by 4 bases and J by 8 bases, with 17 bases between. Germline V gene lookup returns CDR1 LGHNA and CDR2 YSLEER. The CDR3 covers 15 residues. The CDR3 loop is CASSRIREGHEKLFF. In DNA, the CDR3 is TGCGCCAGCAGCCGCATCAGGGAAGGTCACGAAAAACTGTTTTTT.

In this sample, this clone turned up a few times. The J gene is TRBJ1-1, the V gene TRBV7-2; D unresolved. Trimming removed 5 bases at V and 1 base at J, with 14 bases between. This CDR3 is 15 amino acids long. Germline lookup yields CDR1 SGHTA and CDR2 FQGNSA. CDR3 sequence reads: CASSHRQVRNTEAFF. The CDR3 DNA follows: TGTGCCAGCAGCCACCGCCAGGTCAGGAACACTGAAGCTTTCTTT.

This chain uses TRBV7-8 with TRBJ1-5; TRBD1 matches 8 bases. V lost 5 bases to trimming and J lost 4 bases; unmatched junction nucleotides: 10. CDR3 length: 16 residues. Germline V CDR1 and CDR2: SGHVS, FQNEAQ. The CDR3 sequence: CASSPGQEGANQPQHF. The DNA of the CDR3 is TGTGCCAGCAGCCCGGGACAGGAGGGGGCAAATCAGCCCCAGCATTTT.

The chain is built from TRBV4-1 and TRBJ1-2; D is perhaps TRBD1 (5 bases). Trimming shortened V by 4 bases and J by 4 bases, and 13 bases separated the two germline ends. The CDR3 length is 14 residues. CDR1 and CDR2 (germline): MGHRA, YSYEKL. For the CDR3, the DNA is TGCGCCAGCAGCCGTACCGGGACCGCCTATGGCTACACCTTC. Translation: CASSRTGTAYGYTF.

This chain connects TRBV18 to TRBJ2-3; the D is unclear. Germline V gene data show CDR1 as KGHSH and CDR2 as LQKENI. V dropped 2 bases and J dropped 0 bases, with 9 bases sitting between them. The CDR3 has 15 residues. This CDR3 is CASSPRSASTDTQYF. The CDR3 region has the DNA TGTGCCAGCTCACCAAGGTCGGCTAGCACAGATACGCAGTATTTT.